The entry below describes one T cell receptor (beta chain). Germline V gene data show CDR1 as SNHLY and CDR2 as FYNNEI. This CDR3 has 13 amino acids. This sample was taken from a study of human CD8 memory T cell subsets. From duplicate vials of approximately 140,000 sorted CD8+ T cells per subset, RNA was isolated. UMI-labeled 5' RACE produced the TCR beta libraries. TCRdb re-called the 5' RACE reads and shows each CDR3 protein once, DNA omitted. The sample has about 20,000 distinct CDR3 sequences, and its top ten clones hold 5% to 6%. This TCR was recovered from a human donor in good health. Sequenced sample: CD8+ T cells from PBMCs. This chain links TRBV2 with TRBJ2-5. The CDR3 protein is CASSEGLQETQYF.